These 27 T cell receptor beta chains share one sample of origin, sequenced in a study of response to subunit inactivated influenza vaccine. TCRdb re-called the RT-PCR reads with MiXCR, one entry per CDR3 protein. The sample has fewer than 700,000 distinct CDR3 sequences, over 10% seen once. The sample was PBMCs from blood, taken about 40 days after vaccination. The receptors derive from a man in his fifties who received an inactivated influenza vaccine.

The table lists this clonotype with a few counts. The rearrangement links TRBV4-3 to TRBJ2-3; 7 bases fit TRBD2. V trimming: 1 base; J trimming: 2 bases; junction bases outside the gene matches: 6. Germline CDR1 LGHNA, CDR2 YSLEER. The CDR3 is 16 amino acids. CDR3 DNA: TGCGCCAGCAGCCAAGGGGGGACTACATACACAGATACGCAGTATTTT. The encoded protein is CASSQGGTTYTDTQYF.

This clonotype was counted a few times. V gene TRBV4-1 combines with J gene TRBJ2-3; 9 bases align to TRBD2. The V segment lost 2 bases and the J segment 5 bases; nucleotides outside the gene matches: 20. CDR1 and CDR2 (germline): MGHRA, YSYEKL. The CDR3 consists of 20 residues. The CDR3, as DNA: TGCGCCAGCAGCCAACGGCCCCCCTCAGGTGGACTAGCGTCAGGAGATACGCAGTATTTT. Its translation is CASSQRPPSGGLASGDTQYF.

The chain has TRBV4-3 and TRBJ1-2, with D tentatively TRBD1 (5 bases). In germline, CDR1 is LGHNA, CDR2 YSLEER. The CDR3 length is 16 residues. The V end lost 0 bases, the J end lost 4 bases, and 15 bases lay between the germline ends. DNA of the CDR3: TGCGCCAGCAGCCAAGATCTGCGACAGAAGTCCTATGGCTACACCTTC. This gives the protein CASSQDLRQKSYGYTF.

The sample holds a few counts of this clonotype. The CDR3 sequence: CSATGTNQETQYF. In DNA, the CDR3 is TGCAGTGCCACAGGGACCAACCAAGAGACCCAGTACTTC. The chain joins TRBV20-1 to TRBJ2-5; D is possibly TRBD1 (6 bases). The CDR3 extends over 13 amino acids. Trimming took off 6 bases at V and 0 bases at J, with 11 bases between the two ends. Germline lookup yields CDR1 DFQATT and CDR2 SNEGSKA (reference sequence).

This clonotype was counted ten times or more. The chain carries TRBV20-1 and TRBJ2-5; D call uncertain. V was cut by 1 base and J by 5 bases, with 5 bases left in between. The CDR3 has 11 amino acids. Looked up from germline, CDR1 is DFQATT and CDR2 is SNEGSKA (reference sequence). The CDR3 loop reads CSARGVETQYF. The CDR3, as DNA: TGCAGTGCTAGAGGAGTGGAGACCCAGTACTTC.

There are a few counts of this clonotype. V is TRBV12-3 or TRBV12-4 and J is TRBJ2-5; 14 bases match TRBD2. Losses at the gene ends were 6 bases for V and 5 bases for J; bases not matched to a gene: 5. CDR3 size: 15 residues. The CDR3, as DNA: TGTGCCAGCAGGGCGACTAGCGGGGGGGTGGAGACCCAGTACTTC. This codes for CASRATSGGVETQYF.

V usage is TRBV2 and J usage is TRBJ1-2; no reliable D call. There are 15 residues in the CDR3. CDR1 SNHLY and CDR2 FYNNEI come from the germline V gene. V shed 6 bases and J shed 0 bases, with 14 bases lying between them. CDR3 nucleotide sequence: TGTGCCAGCAGGGAGACCGCTTTGGCTAACTATGGCTACACCTTC. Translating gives CASRETALANYGYTF.

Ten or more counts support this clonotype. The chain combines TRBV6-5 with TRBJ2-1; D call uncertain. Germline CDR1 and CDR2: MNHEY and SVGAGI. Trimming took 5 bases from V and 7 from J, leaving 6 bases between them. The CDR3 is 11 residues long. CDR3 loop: CASSHLNEQFF. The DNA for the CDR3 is TGTGCCAGCAGTCACCTGAATGAGCAGTTCTTC.

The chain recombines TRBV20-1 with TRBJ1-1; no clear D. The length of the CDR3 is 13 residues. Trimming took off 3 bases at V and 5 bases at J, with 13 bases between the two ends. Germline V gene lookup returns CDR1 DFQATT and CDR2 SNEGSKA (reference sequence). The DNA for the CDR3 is TGCAGTGCTAGTTGGCGTCTATCAACTGAAGCTTTCTTT. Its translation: CSASWRLSTEAFF.

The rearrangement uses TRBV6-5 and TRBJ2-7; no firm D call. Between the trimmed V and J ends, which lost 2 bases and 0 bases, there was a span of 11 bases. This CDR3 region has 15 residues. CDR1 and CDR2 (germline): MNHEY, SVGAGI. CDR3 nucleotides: TGTGCCAGCAGTTACCTTGTCCCGAGCTCCTACGAGCAGTACTTC. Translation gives CASSYLVPSSYEQYF.

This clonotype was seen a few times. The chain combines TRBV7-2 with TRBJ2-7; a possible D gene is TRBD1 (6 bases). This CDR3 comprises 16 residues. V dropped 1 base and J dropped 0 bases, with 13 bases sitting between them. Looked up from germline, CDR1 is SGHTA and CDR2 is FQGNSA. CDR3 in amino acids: CASSLGGQLSSYEQYF. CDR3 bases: TGTGCCAGCAGCTTAGGGGGACAATTGAGCTCCTACGAGCAGTACTTC.

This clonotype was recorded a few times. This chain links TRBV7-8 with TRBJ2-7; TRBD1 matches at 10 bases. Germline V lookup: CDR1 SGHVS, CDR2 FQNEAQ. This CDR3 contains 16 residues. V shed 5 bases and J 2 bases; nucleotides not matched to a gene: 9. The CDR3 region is CASSITGTGDTYEQYF. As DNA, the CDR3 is TGTGCCAGCAGCATAACCGGGACAGGGGACACCTACGAGCAGTACTTC. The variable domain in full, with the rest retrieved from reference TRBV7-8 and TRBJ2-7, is GAGVSQSPRYKVAKRGQDVALRCDPISGHVSLFWYQQALGQGPEFLTYFQNEAQLDKSGLPSDRFFAERPEGSVSTLKIQRTQQEDSAVYLCASSITGTGDTYEQYFGPGTRLTVT.

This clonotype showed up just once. The CDR3: CASSQDLLTDYSNQPQHF. CDR3 coding DNA: TGCGCCAGCAGCCAAGATCTTTTGACAGATTATAGCAATCAGCCCCAGCATTTT. The genes are TRBV4-3 and TRBJ1-5, with TRBD1 as a possible D gene (5 bases). The CDR3 consists of 18 residues. CDR1 and CDR2 (germline): LGHNA, YSLEER. Trimming took off 0 bases at V and 0 bases at J, with 15 bases between the two ends.

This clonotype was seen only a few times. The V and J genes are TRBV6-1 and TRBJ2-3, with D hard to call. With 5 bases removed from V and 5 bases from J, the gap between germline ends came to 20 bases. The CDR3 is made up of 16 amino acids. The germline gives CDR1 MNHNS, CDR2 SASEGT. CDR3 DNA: TGTGCCAGCAGTATATCTAGGCTAGGAAACGGAGATACGCAGTATTTT. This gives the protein CASSISRLGNGDTQYF.

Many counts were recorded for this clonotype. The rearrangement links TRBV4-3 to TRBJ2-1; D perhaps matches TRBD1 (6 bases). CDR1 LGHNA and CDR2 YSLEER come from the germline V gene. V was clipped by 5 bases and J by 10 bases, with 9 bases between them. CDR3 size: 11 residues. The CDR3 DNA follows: TGCGCCAGCAGCGGAAGGGGGGAGCAGTTCTTC. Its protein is CASSGRGEQFF.

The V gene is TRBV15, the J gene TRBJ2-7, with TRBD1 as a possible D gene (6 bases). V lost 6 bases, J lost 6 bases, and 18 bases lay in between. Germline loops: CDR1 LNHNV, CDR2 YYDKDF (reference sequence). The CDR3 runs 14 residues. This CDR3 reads CATRAQGNVGEQYF. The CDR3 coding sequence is TGTGCCACCAGGGCTCAGGGGAATGTAGGCGAGCAGTACTTC.

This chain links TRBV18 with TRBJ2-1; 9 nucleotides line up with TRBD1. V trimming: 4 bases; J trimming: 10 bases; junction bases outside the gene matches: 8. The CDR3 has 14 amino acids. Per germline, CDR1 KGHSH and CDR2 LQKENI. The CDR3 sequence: CASSRRTGEGEQFF. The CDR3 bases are TGTGCCAGCTCACGGAGGACAGGGGAAGGCGAGCAGTTCTTC.

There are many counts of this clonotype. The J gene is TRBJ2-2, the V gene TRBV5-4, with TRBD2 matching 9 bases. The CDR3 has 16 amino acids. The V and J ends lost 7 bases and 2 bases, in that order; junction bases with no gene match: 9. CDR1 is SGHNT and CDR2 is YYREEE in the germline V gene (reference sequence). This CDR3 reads CASHGGAGGNTGELFF. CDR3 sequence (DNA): TGTGCCAGCCACGGGGGAGCGGGGGGTAACACCGGGGAGCTGTTTTTT. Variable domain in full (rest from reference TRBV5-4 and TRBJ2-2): ETGVTQSPTHLIKTRGQQVTLRCSSQSGHNTVSWYQQALGQGPQFIFQYYREEENGRGNFPPRFSGLQFPNYSSELNVNALELDDSALYLCASHGGAGGNTGELFFGEGSRLTVL.

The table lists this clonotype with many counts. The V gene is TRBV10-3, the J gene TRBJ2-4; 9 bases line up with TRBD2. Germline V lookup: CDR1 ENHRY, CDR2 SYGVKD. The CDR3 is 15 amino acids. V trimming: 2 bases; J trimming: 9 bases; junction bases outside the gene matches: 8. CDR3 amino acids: CAISEATSGTSIQYF. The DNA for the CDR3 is TGTGCCATCAGTGAGGCGACTAGCGGAACCTCCATTCAGTACTTC.

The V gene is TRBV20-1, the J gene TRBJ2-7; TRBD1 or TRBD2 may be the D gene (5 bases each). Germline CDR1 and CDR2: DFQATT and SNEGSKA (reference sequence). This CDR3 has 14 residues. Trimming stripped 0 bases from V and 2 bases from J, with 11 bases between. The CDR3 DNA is TGCAGTGCTAGAGACTACGGGGCAGCCTACGAGCAGTACTTC. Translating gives CSARDYGAAYEQYF.

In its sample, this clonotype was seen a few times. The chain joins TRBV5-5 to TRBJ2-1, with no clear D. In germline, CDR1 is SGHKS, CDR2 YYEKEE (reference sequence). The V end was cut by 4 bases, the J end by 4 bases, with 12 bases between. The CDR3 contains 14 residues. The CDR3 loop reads CASSPTEVYNEQFF. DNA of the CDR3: TGTGCCAGCAGCCCCACAGAGGTTTACAATGAGCAGTTCTTC.

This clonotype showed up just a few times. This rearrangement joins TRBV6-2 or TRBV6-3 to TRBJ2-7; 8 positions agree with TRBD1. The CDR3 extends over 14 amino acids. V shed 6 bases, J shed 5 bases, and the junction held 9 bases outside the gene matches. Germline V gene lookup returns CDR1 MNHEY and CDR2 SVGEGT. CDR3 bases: TGTGCCAGCAGCCAACAGGGGGTTGCCCACGAGCAGTACTTC. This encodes CASSQQGVAHEQYF.

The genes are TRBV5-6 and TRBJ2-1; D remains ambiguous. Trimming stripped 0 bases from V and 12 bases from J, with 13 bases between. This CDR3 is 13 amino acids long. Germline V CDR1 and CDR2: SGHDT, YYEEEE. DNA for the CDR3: TGTGCCAGCAGCTTGGCCATAGACAATCGGCAGTTCTTC. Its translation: CASSLAIDNRQFF.

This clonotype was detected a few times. The CDR3 loop is CASSYPRFGEAFF. CDR3 sequence (DNA): TGTGCCAGCAGCTACCCGCGTTTCGGAGAAGCTTTCTTT. The chain employs TRBV7-9 and TRBJ1-1; D ambiguous. The V end was cut by 4 bases, the J end by 8 bases, with 14 bases between. The germline V gene has CDR1 SEHNR and CDR2 FQNEAQ (reference sequence). CDR3 size: 13 residues.

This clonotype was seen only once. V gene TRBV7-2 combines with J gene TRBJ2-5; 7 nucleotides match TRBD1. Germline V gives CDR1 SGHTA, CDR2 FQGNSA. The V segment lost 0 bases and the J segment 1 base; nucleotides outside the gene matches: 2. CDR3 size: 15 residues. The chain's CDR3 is CASSLATGAQETQYF. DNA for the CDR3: TGTGCCAGCAGCTTAGCAACAGGGGCCCAAGAGACCCAGTACTTC.

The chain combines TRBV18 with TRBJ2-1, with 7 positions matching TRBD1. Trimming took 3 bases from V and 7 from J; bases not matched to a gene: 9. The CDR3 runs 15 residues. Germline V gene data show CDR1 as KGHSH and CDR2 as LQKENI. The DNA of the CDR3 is TGTGCCAGCTCACCCCCGGGACAGAGTCGAAATGAGCAGTTCTTC. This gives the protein CASSPPGQSRNEQFF.

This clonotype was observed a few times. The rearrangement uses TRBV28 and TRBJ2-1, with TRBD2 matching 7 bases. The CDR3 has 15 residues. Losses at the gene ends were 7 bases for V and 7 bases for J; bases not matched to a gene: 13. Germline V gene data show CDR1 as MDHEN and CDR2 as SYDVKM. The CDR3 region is CASILAGVGSNEQFF. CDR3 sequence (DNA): TGTGCCAGCATCCTGGCGGGAGTAGGTTCGAATGAGCAGTTCTTC.